One sample yielded the 20 T cell receptor beta chains listed below, sequenced in a study of CD8+ T cells in alopecia areata. cDNA prepared by RNA extraction and subsequent reverse transcription served as the template for sequencing. Clones were read by immunoSEQ multiplex PCR, and TCRdb kept only the in-frame ones, dropping some. The sample has about 260,000 clones, roughly 63% seen once. Regarding treatment: oral pan-JAK inhibitor, 5-10 mg twice daily. The sample was CD4+ T cells sorted from blood, taken at week 52, from a patient treated with tofacitinib. Receptors were obtained from a human donor with alopecia areata.

This clone was detected a few times. The chain has TRBV9 and TRBJ2-1; D gene uncertain. Looked up from germline, CDR1 is SGDLS and CDR2 is YYNGEE. Trimming removed 0 bases at V and 8 bases at J, with 9 bases between. This CDR3 contains 13 residues. The CDR3 nucleotides read TGTGCCAGCAGCGTAGCACTTCGTGATGAGCAGTTCTTC. Its translation: CASSVALRDEQFF.

The V gene is TRBV9, the J gene TRBJ1-1; weak D call: TRBD1 (6 bases). Germline assignment: CDR1 SGDLS and CDR2 YYNGEE. Trimming cost V 4 bases and J 5 bases, with 15 bases left between them. The CDR3 sequence is 14 residues long. CDR3 amino acids: CASSLQGEMTEAFF. CDR3 nucleotide sequence: TGTGCCAGCAGCTTACAGGGAGAAATGACTGAAGCTTTCTTT.

The chain is built from TRBV7-2 and TRBJ2-7; 9 nucleotides agree with TRBD2. In germline, CDR1 is SGHTA, CDR2 FQGNSA. Trimming took 7 bases from V and 5 from J; bases not matched to a gene: 9. The length of the CDR3 is 14 residues. The CDR3 region is CASTGSGGFNEQYF. The CDR3 DNA follows: TGTGCCAGCACCGGAAGCGGGGGGTTCAACGAGCAGTACTTC.

The V call is TRBV11-2, the J call TRBJ1-2, with D perhaps TRBD1 (5 bases). Per germline, CDR1 SGHAT and CDR2 FQNNGV. The V and J ends lost 5 bases and 6 bases respectively, with 16 bases between them. This CDR3 spans 14 amino acids. CDR3: CASSLPSRGHGYTF. The CDR3 nucleotides read TGTGCCAGCAGCCTCCCCAGCCGGGGCCATGGCTACACCTTC.

The chain links TRBV7-6 to TRBJ2-1, with D unresolved. V lost 0 bases to trimming and J lost 8 bases, with 8 bases between them. The CDR3 sequence is 13 residues long. The germline gives CDR1 SGHVS, CDR2 FNYEAQ. The chain's CDR3 is CASSLAPRDEQFF. CDR3 nucleotide sequence: TGTGCCAGCAGCTTAGCCCCTCGGGATGAGCAGTTCTTC.

This clone was recorded a few times. This chain connects TRBV2 to TRBJ2-6, with D possibly being TRBD1 (6 bases). Between the trimmed V and J ends, which lost 5 bases and 0 bases, there was a span of 8 bases. Germline V gene data show CDR1 as SNHLY and CDR2 as FYNNEI. This CDR3 has 15 amino acids. The CDR3 DNA reads as TGTGCCAGCAGTCGGGACATCTCTGGGGCCAACGTCCTGACTTTC. It codes for CASSRDISGANVLTF.

The sample holds a few counts of this clone. The chain links TRBV4-1 to TRBJ1-1; TRBD1 is a possible D gene (6 bases). V lost 2 bases, J lost 4 bases, and 11 bases lay in between. The germline V gene encodes CDR1 MGHRA and CDR2 YSYEKL. CDR3 size: 14 residues. This CDR3 reads CASSQTGYGTEAFF. CDR3 sequence (DNA): TGCGCCAGCAGCCAAACAGGGTACGGCACTGAAGCTTTCTTT.

CDR3 protein: CASSYLPTVPAFF. In DNA form, the CDR3 reads TGTGCCAGCAGTTACTTGCCGACCGTCCCGGCTTTCTTT. The chain recombines TRBV6-6 with TRBJ1-1, with D uncertain. CDR1 MNHNY and CDR2 SVGAGI come from the germline V gene (reference sequence). CDR3 length equals 13 residues. Trimming removed 1 base at V and 11 bases at J, with 14 bases between.

This clone occurred a few times. The V gene is TRBV7-3, the J gene TRBJ1-1, with no clear D. Germline V gene data show CDR1 as SGHTA and CDR2 as FQGTGA. This CDR3 is built from 13 residues. V lost 3 bases and J lost 4, with 9 bases in between. The CDR3 bases are TGTGCCAGCAGCTTCGTGACAAGCACTGAAGCTTTCTTT. Translating gives CASSFVTSTEAFF.

The J gene is TRBJ2-7, the V gene TRBV7-9, with D perhaps being TRBD1 or TRBD2 (5 bases each). CDR1 and CDR2 from the germline V gene are SEHNR and FQNEAQ (reference sequence). CDR3 length: 15 amino acids. V lost 5 bases, J lost 3 bases, and 17 bases lay in between. CDR3 region: CASSNRDGDLYEQYF. In DNA form, the CDR3 reads TGTGCCAGCAGCAACCGGGACGGTGATCTCTACGAGCAGTACTTC.

This clone turned up a few times. The rearrangement joins TRBV6-1 to TRBJ2-1, with a possible D match to TRBD2 (5 bases). This CDR3 comprises 12 residues. V shed 8 bases and J shed 10 bases, with 15 bases lying between them. CDR1 is MNHNS and CDR2 is SASEGT in the germline V gene. CDR3 nucleotides: TGTGCCAGCGGCCGGACTGACTTAGAGCAGTTCTTC. Protein: CASGRTDLEQFF.

This chain links TRBV14 with TRBJ2-5, with unresolved D. In germline, CDR1 is SGHDN, CDR2 FVKESK. The CDR3 extends over 11 amino acids. The V gene lost 4 bases and the J gene lost 10 bases, with 10 bases spanning the gap. CDR3 loop: CASSRDLFQYF. CDR3 sequence (DNA): TGTGCCAGCAGCCGCGATCTCTTCCAGTACTTC.

This chain joins TRBV11-3 and TRBJ2-1; 12 positions agree with TRBD2. The V segment lost 5 bases and the J segment 5 bases; nucleotides outside the gene matches: 7. The CDR3 contains 16 residues. Germline CDR1 reads SGHNT; CDR2 reads YENEEA. The CDR3 sequence is CASSRQLAGGNNEQFF. The CDR3 DNA reads as TGTGCCAGCAGCCGTCAACTAGCGGGGGGCAACAATGAGCAGTTCTTC.

The rearrangement joins TRBV4-3 to TRBJ2-3; 8 bases are shared with TRBD2. CDR1 is LGHNA and CDR2 is YSLEER in the germline V gene. The V segment lost 5 bases and the J segment 1 base; nucleotides outside the gene matches: 5. This CDR3 spans 15 amino acids. The CDR3 nucleotides are TGCGCCAGCAGCTCTCGAGCGGGGGGCACAGATACGCAGTATTTT. Translated: CASSSRAGGTDTQYF.

The rearrangement links TRBV21-1 to TRBJ1-2; the D call TRBD1 from the table was never checked on the DNA. TRBV21-1 is marked as a pseudogene. This CDR3 spans 18 amino acids. Written as DNA, the CDR3 is TGTGCCAGCAGCAAAGCGCCCGAACTCGGACAGGGGGCTGTGTGCTACACCTTC. This encodes CASSKAPELGQGAVCYTF.

The CDR3 reads CASSPTEDRGRQPQHF. CDR3 DNA sequence: TGTGCCAGCAGTCCTACTGAGGACAGGGGAAGGCAGCCCCAGCATTTT. V usage is TRBV2 and J usage is TRBJ1-5; TRBD1 matches 9 bases. CDR3 length: 16 amino acids. J gave up 7 bases and V 5 bases, and 12 bases lay outside the gene matches. Germline V gene lookup returns CDR1 SNHLY and CDR2 FYNNEI. Full variable domain (missing parts from reference TRBV2 and TRBJ1-5): EPEVTQTPSHQVTQMGQEVILRCVPISNHLYFYWYRQILGQKVEFLVSFYNNEISEKSEIFDDQFSVERPDGSNFTLKIRSTKLEDSAMYFCASSPTEDRGRQPQHFGDGTRLSIL.

The chain combines TRBV29-1 with TRBJ2-7, with unresolved D. V was cut by 4 bases and J by 3 bases, with 7 bases left in between. The germline CDR1 and CDR2 sequences are SQVTM and ANQGSEA. CDR3 length equals 11 residues. CDR3 bases: TGCAGCGTTGTGGTCCACTACGAGCAGTACTTC. This encodes CSVVVHYEQYF.

The rearrangement uses TRBV29-1 and TRBJ2-3; D unresolved. V dropped 2 bases and J dropped 5 bases, with 11 bases sitting between them. This CDR3 has 13 residues. Per the germline V gene, CDR1 is SQVTM and CDR2 is ANQGSEA. The CDR3 reads CSVEPVVVDTQYF. DNA of the CDR3: TGCAGCGTTGAACCGGTGGTGGTAGATACGCAGTATTTT.

This chain links TRBV30 with TRBJ2-5; D is ambiguous. The CDR3 sequence is 13 residues long. The germline CDR1 and CDR2 sequences are GTSNPN and SVGIG (reference sequence). V was pared by 1 base and J by 0 bases, with 6 bases between. The CDR3 nucleotides are TGTGCCTGGAGTGGAAGGGACCAAGAGACCCAGTACTTC. Translated: CAWSGRDQETQYF. Looking up the rest from reference TRBV30 and TRBJ2-5 gives the full variable domain: SQTIHQWPATLVQPVGSPLSLECTVEGTSNPNLYWYRQAAGRGLQLLFYSVGIGQISSEVPQNLSASRPQDRQFILSSKKLLLSDSGFYLCAWSGRDQETQYFGPGTRLLVL.

This rearrangement joins TRBV11-2 to TRBJ2-3; D is possibly TRBD2 (6 bases). With 2 bases removed from V and 3 bases from J, the gap between germline ends came to 12 bases. Germline V gives CDR1 SGHAT, CDR2 FQNNGV. The CDR3 is made up of 15 amino acids. CDR3 coding DNA: TGTGCCAGCAGCTTAACAGCGGGTATAACAGATACGCAGTATTTT. Translating it yields CASSLTAGITDTQYF.